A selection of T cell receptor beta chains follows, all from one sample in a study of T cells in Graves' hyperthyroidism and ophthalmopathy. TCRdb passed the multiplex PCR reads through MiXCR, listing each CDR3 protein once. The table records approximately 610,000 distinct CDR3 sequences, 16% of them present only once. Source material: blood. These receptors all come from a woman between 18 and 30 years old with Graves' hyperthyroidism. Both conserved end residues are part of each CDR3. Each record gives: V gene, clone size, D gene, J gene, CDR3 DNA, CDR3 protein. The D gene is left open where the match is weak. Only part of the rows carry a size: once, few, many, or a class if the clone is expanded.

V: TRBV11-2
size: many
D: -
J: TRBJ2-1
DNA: TGTGCCAGCAGCTTAGTCCGGGGACCTTACAATGAGCAGTTCTTC
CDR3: CASSLVRGPYNEQFF

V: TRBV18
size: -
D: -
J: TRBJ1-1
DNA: TGTGCCAGCTCTCGATTGGGGGGCCCCTATAACACTGAAGCTTTCTTT
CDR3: CASSRLGGPYNTEAFF

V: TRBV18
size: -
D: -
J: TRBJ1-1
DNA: TGTGCCAGCTTACCACCGAACACTGAAGCTTTCTTT
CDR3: CASLPPNTEAFF

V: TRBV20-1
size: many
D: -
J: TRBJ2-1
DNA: TGCAGTGCTAGAGATCGGGGAAGGGAGCAGTTCTTC
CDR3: CSARDRGREQFF

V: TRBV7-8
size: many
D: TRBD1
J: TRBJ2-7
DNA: TGTGCCAGCAGCCGACACCCGACAGGGGGGTACGAGCAGTACTTC
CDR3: CASSRHPTGGYEQYF

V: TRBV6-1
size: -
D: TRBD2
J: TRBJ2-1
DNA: TGTGCCAGCGCCGCACTAGCGGCTAAGACCTACAATGAGCAGTTCTTC
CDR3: CASAALAAKTYNEQFF

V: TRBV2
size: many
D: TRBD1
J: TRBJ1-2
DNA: TGTGCCAGCATGGACAGGGTATTCTATGGCTACACCTTC
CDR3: CASMDRVFYGYTF

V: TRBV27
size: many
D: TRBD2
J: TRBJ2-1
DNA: TGTGCCAGCAGTTTTCTCACTAGCGGAGGCCACAATGAGCAGTTCTTC
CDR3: CASSFLTSGGHNEQFF

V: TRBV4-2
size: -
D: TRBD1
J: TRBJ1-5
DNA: TGTGCCAGCAGCCAAGAGACAGGGGGACGACAGCCCCAGCATTTT
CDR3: CASSQETGGRQPQHF

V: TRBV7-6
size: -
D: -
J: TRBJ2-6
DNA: TGTGCCAGCAGCTCACCGGACAGGGCCAACGTCCTGACTTTC
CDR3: CASSSPDRANVLTF

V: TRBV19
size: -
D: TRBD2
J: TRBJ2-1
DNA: TGTGCCAGTAGTATAGATCCGGGGGGTCACTACAATGAGCAGTTCTTC
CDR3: CASSIDPGGHYNEQFF

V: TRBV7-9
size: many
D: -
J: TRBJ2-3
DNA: TGTGCCAGCAGCTTATTTTTCACAGATACGCAGTATTTT
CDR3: CASSLFFTDTQYF

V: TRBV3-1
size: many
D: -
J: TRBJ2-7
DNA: TGTGCCAGCAGCCGCCTCGGGGTCGCCGAGCAGTACTTC
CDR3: CASSRLGVAEQYF

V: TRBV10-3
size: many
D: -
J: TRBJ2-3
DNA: TGTGCCATCCGGCGCGGACAGAACACAGATACGCAGTATTTT
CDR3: CAIRRGQNTDTQYF

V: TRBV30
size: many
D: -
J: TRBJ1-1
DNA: TGTGCCTGGATATTCGGACGTTCTTACACTGAAGCTTTCTTT
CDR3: CAWIFGRSYTEAFF

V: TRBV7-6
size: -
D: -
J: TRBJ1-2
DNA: TGTGCCAGCAGTCCTTTGGGCAGTTCGGAGCGAGGCTACACCTTC
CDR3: CASSPLGSSERGYTF

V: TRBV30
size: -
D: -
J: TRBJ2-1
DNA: TGTGCCTGGAGTCAGAGGGGTTGGGCGTACAATGAGCAGTTCTTC
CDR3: CAWSQRGWAYNEQFF

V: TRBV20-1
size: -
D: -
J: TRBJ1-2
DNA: TGCAGTGGTCAACACTCTAACTATGGCTACACCTTC
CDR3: CSGQHSNYGYTF

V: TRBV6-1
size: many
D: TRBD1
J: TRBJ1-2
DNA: TGTGCCACGAAACTCAGGGGGCAGTATGGCTACACCTTC
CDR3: CATKLRGQYGYTF